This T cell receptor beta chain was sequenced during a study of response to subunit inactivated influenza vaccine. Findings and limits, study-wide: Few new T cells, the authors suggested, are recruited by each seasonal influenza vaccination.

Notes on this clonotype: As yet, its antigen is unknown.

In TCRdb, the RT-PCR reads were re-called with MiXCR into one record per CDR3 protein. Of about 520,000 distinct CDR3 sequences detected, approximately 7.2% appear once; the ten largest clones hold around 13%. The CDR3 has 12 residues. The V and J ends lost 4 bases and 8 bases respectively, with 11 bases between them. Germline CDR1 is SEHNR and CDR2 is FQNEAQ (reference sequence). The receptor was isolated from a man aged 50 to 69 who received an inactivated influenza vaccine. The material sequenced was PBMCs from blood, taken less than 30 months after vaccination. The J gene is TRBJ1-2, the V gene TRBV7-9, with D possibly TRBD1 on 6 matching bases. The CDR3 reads CASSYRDLGYTF. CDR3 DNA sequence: TGTGCCAGCAGCTACAGGGACTTGGGCTACACCTTC.